These 14 T cell receptor beta chains were sequenced from one sample in a study of T cell responses to AZD1222 COVID-19 vaccine. Produced via immunoSEQ multiplex PCR; TCRdb's table is partial and in-frame only. The sample contains hundreds of thousands of clones, around 93% of which appear only once. This specimen consisted of peripheral blood, obtained 28 days after the second AZD1222 dose. The receptors here all came from an adult who received the AZD1222 COVID-19 vaccine.

The chain recombines TRBV19 with TRBJ1-1; 10 bases match TRBD1. Germline loops: CDR1 LNHDA, CDR2 SQIVND (reference sequence). This CDR3 has 13 residues. Losses at the gene ends were 8 bases for V and 5 bases for J; bases not matched to a gene: 5. The CDR3 coding sequence is TGTGCCAGTGGGACAGGGGTAGGAACTGAAGCTTTCTTT. This codes for CASGTGVGTEAFF. Based on the CDR3 plus reference TRBV19 and TRBJ1-1, the full variable domain is DGGITQSPKYLFRKEGQNVTLSCEQNLNHDAMYWYRQDPGQGLRLIYYSQIVNDFQKGDIAEGYSVSREKKESFPLTVTSAQKNPTAFYLCASGTGVGTEAFFGQGTRLTVV.

This clone was observed a few times. The chain combines TRBV2 with TRBJ1-2; 9 positions agree with TRBD1. The junction had 5 bases not matched to a gene; V was cut back by 9 bases and J by 3 bases. The CDR3 runs 13 residues. Germline CDR1 SNHLY, CDR2 FYNNEI. The CDR3 nucleotides are TGTGCCAGTTACAGGGGGCAGGACTATGGCTACACCTTC. Translating gives CASYRGQDYGYTF.

The rearrangement joins TRBV7-2 to TRBJ2-2; 7 bases match TRBD1. Trimming at V came to 1 base and at J to 5 bases, leaving 4 bases not matched to a gene. In germline, CDR1 is SGHTA, CDR2 FQGNSA. This CDR3 has 15 amino acids. The CDR3 region is CASSLGSTGTGELFF. Here the CDR3 DNA reads TGTGCCAGCAGCTTAGGGTCGACAGGGACCGGGGAGCTGTTTTTT.

The J gene is TRBJ2-7, the V gene TRBV21-1; the table's D call, TRBD1, was not checked against the DNA. TRBV21-1 represents a pseudogene. The CDR3 is 13 residues long. The CDR3 here is CTAKDSPTYEQYF. The CDR3 DNA is TGTACAGCAAAGGACAGCCCAACCTACGAGCAGTACTTC.

The V and J genes are TRBV5-4 and TRBJ1-2; TRBD1 matches 9 bases. J lost 7 bases, V lost 5 bases, and 9 bases had no gene match. This CDR3 contains 14 residues. Germline V gene data show CDR1 as SGHNT and CDR2 as YYREEE (reference sequence). CDR3 protein: CASRPTGGSSGYTF. The CDR3 DNA sequence: TGTGCCAGCAGACCCACAGGGGGCTCCTCTGGCTACACCTTC.

The J gene is TRBJ2-7, the V gene TRBV28; D ambiguous. CDR3 length equals 15 residues. Trimming pared 2 bases from V and 2 bases from J, leaving 13 bases between. The germline V gene has CDR1 MDHEN and CDR2 SYDVKM. CDR3 loop: CASSLTATATYEQYF. CDR3 DNA sequence: TGTGCCAGCAGTTTAACAGCGACCGCTACCTACGAGCAGTACTTC.

The J gene is TRBJ2-7, the V gene TRBV24-1; the match to TRBD1 covers 8 bases. With V trimmed by 3 bases and J by 3 bases, 9 bases remained unmatched. CDR1 and CDR2 from the germline V gene are KGHDR and SFDVKD. The CDR3 loop spans 16 amino acids. CDR3 nucleotides: TGTGCCACCAGTGATCCTCGGACAGGGAGGAACTACGAGCAGTACTTC. Its protein product is CATSDPRTGRNYEQYF.

This chain joins TRBV5-1 and TRBJ2-7; D may be TRBD1 (6 bases). V shed 1 base and J shed 1 base, with 12 bases lying between them. This CDR3 is built from 15 residues. Per germline, CDR1 SGHRS and CDR2 YFSETQ. DNA for the CDR3: TGCGCCAGCAGCTTGCGGGCAGGGACATCCTACGAGCAGTACTTC. This encodes CASSLRAGTSYEQYF. The full variable domain, with the rest looked up from reference TRBV5-1 and TRBJ2-7, is KAGVTQTPRYLIKTRGQQVTLSCSPISGHRSVSWYQQTPGQGLQFLFEYFSETQRNKGNFPGRFSGRQFSNSRSEMNVSTLELGDSALYLCASSLRAGTSYEQYFGPGTRLTVT.

V is TRBV5-4 and J is TRBJ2-7; D is unclear. The CDR3 spans 14 residues. V lost 0 bases and J 1 base, leaving 8 bases between the germline ends. Per the germline V gene, CDR1 is SGHNT and CDR2 is YYREEE (reference sequence). The CDR3 region is CASSLEGRSYEQYF. The CDR3 bases are TGTGCCAGCAGCTTGGAGGGCCGATCCTACGAGCAGTACTTC.

The chain couples TRBV6-1 to TRBJ2-7; D is possibly TRBD1 (5 bases). The CDR3 has 12 residues. The V gene's germline CDR1 is MNHNS and CDR2 SASEGT. The V end lost 4 bases, the J end lost 4 bases, and 8 bases lay between the germline ends. Written as DNA, the CDR3 is TGTGCCAGCAGTGCAGCAGGGTACGAGCAGTACTTC. Amino acid sequence: CASSAAGYEQYF.

The rearrangement joins TRBV19 to TRBJ1-1; D is unresolved. This CDR3 region has 14 residues. CDR1 and CDR2 (germline): LNHDA, SQIVND (reference sequence). The V gene lost 6 bases and the J gene lost 3 bases, with 14 bases spanning the gap. The CDR3 loop reads CASRSGEGYTEAFF. Here the CDR3 DNA reads TGTGCCAGTAGAAGCGGGGAGGGATACACTGAAGCTTTCTTT.

This clone was recorded only once. The rearrangement joins TRBV18 to TRBJ2-7; D is uncertain. V lost 6 bases to trimming and J lost 2 bases, with 5 bases between them. The CDR3 has 11 residues. Germline V lookup: CDR1 KGHSH, CDR2 LQKENI. The DNA for the CDR3 is TGTGCCAGCTCCCCTACCTACGAGCAGTACTTC. The encoded protein is CASSPTYEQYF.

The gene calls are TRBV5-1 and TRBJ2-6; no clear D. The CDR3 consists of 15 residues. V lost 4 bases and J lost 0, with 8 bases in between. Per germline, CDR1 SGHRS and CDR2 YFSETQ. The CDR3 DNA follows: TGCGCCAGCAGCACTGTCTACTCTGGGGCCAACGTCCTGACTTTC. The encoded protein is CASSTVYSGANVLTF.

The chain recombines TRBV6-5 with TRBJ2-7; possibly TRBD1 for D (7 bases). This CDR3 region has 11 residues. In germline, CDR1 is MNHEY, CDR2 SVGAGI. Trimming took 6 bases from V and 9 from J, leaving 12 bases between them. The CDR3 nucleotides are TGTGCCAGCAGCCAGGGGGGCGGGCAGTACTTC. Residues: CASSQGGGQYF.